Shown below are 21 T cell receptor beta chains from a single sample sequenced in a study of blood T cell repertoires in COVID-19. The method was immunoSEQ multiplex PCR; TCRdb's version includes in-frame clones alone and lacks a portion of them. The table includes some 120,000 clones, roughly 76% detected once. The sequenced sample was peripheral blood. These receptors all come from a human donor in a cohort sampled during active COVID-19.

The chain carries TRBV2 and TRBJ2-7; D is uncertain. Per germline, CDR1 SNHLY and CDR2 FYNNEI. The CDR3 runs to 11 residues. V lost 8 bases to trimming and J lost 2 bases, with 7 bases between them. The CDR3 spells CASGQAYEQYF. The CDR3 nucleotides are TGTGCCAGCGGGCAGGCCTACGAGCAGTACTTC. Looking up the rest from reference TRBV2 and TRBJ2-7 gives the full variable domain: EPEVTQTPSHQVTQMGQEVILRCVPISNHLYFYWYRQILGQKVEFLVSFYNNEISEKSEIFDDQFSVERPDGSNFTLKIRSTKLEDSAMYFCASGQAYEQYFGPGTRLTVT.

V and J are TRBV28 and TRBJ1-5; perhaps TRBD1 as D (5 bases). Per germline, CDR1 MDHEN and CDR2 SYDVKM. The V gene lost 4 bases and the J gene lost 7 bases, with 14 bases spanning the gap. The length of the CDR3 is 14 residues. The CDR3 is CASSYIRVPQPQHF. In DNA form, the CDR3 reads TGTGCCAGCAGTTACATCAGGGTCCCCCAGCCCCAGCATTTT.

CDR3 loop: CASSPVGGTMATYTF. DNA for the CDR3: TGCGCCAGCAGCCCCGTAGGGGGAACCATGGCTACGTACACCTTC. This rearrangement joins TRBV4-3 to TRBJ1-2, with a weak D call TRBD1 (6 bases). Germline assignment: CDR1 LGHNA and CDR2 YSLEER. Trimming removed 4 bases from V and 11 bases from J, with 23 bases in between. The CDR3 sequence is 15 residues long.

The chain joins TRBV28 to TRBJ2-7; 7 nucleotides agree with TRBD1. V was pared by 8 bases and J by 7 bases, with 8 bases of the junction left unmatched. Germline V gives CDR1 MDHEN, CDR2 SYDVKM. The CDR3 totals 12 residues. CDR3: CASFSQGWEQYF. DNA of the CDR3: TGTGCCAGCTTCTCACAGGGGTGGGAGCAGTACTTC.

V is TRBV30 and J is TRBJ1-6; TRBD1 might be the D (5 bases). CDR1 and CDR2 (germline): GTSNPN, SVGIG (reference sequence). The CDR3 sequence is 13 residues long. Trimming removed 2 bases from V and 9 bases from J, with 11 bases in between. CDR3 protein: CAWSRMGPSPLHF. The CDR3 DNA follows: TGTGCCTGGAGTCGGATGGGGCCTTCACCCCTCCACTTT.

The chain combines TRBV7-3 with TRBJ2-1; 8 positions agree with TRBD1. Looked up from germline, CDR1 is SGHTA and CDR2 is FQGTGA. This CDR3 comprises 13 residues. Trimming at V came to 5 bases and at J to 7 bases, leaving 4 bases not matched to a gene. In DNA, the CDR3 is TGTGCCAGCAGCCCGGACAGGGTGAATGAGCAGTTCTTC. Translation gives CASSPDRVNEQFF.

V is TRBV5-1 and J is TRBJ1-2; D may be TRBD1 (5 bases). Trimming removed 0 bases from V and 8 bases from J, with 14 bases in between. Germline-derived CDR1 and CDR2 are SGHRS and YFSETQ. This CDR3 is built from 14 residues. The CDR3 sequence: CASSLDAGRSGYTF. As DNA, the CDR3 is TGCGCCAGCAGCTTGGATGCAGGGCGTTCGGGCTACACCTTC.

The gene calls are TRBV5-1 and TRBJ1-4, with D maybe TRBD1 (5 bases). This CDR3 region has 14 residues. CDR1 and CDR2 from the germline V gene are SGHRS and YFSETQ. V lost 2 bases, J lost 6 bases, and 11 bases lay in between. This CDR3 reads CASSFRGGDEKLFF. Here the CDR3 DNA reads TGCGCCAGCAGCTTCCGAGGAGGGGATGAAAAACTGTTTTTT.

This clone was seen only a few times. The rearrangement joins TRBV29-1 to TRBJ1-5; D may be TRBD1 (6 bases). With 4 bases removed from V and 8 bases from J, the gap between germline ends came to 15 bases. The CDR3 has 13 amino acids. Germline-derived CDR1 and CDR2 are SQVTM and ANQGSEA. The DNA of the CDR3 is TGCAGCGTTGCGAAGGGGGAGTGGGAGCCCCAGCATTTT. The encoded protein is CSVAKGEWEPQHF.

This chain joins TRBV6-2 or TRBV6-3 and TRBJ2-7, with TRBD2 matching 13 bases. CDR1 MNHEY and CDR2 SVGEGT come from the germline V gene. This CDR3 is built from 15 residues. J gave up 5 bases and V 5 bases, and 6 bases lay outside the gene matches. CDR3 region: CASSHGLAGVNEQYF. CDR3 sequence (DNA): TGTGCCAGCAGTCACGGACTAGCGGGAGTCAACGAGCAGTACTTC.

The genes are TRBV7-9 and TRBJ1-6; D call uncertain. The germline V gene encodes CDR1 SEHNR and CDR2 FQNEAQ (reference sequence). The CDR3 totals 13 residues. Trimming pared 6 bases from V and 7 bases from J, leaving 10 bases between. The CDR3 reads CASRQEKNSPLHF. The CDR3 region has the DNA TGTGCCAGCAGACAAGAAAAAAATTCACCCCTCCACTTT.

The chain carries TRBV6-6 and TRBJ2-7; D is perhaps TRBD2 (6 bases). Germline assignment: CDR1 MNHNY and CDR2 SVGAGI (reference sequence). V lost 6 bases, J lost 6 bases, and 12 bases lay in between. The CDR3 covers 12 residues. DNA for the CDR3: TGTGCCAGCAGCCCTGGGGGGATCGAGCAGTACTTC. Translated: CASSPGGIEQYF.

The chain joins TRBV6-5 to TRBJ2-7, with a weak D call TRBD1 (5 bases). The germline V and J ends were trimmed by 10 bases and 6 bases, with 13 bases remaining between them. This CDR3 contains 11 residues. CDR1 MNHEY and CDR2 SVGAGI come from the germline V gene. The CDR3, as DNA: TGTGCCACCGGGCAGGGAACCGAGCAGTACTTC. It yields the protein CATGQGTEQYF.

The gene calls are TRBV18 and TRBJ1-1; unclear D gene. Germline CDR1 KGHSH, CDR2 LQKENI. V was pared by 2 bases and J by 2 bases, with 9 bases between. The CDR3 is 14 amino acids. CDR3 loop: CASSPYEVNTEAFF. DNA of the CDR3: TGTGCCAGCTCACCATACGAGGTTAACACTGAAGCTTTCTTT.

This clone was counted a few times. The V gene is TRBV6-5, the J gene TRBJ1-1; 7 bases align to TRBD1. J lost 4 bases, V lost 2 bases, and 7 bases had no gene match. Germline-derived CDR1 and CDR2 are MNHEY and SVGAGI. The CDR3 is 15 amino acids. CDR3 DNA: TGTGCCAGCAGTTACGCCGACAGGGAAGGCACTGAAGCTTTCTTT. Its translation: CASSYADREGTEAFF.

The chain uses TRBV7-6 and TRBJ1-1; the D gene is possibly TRBD1 (5 bases). CDR1 SGHVS and CDR2 FNYEAQ come from the germline V gene. Trimming stripped 2 bases from V and 4 bases from J, with 17 bases between. CDR3 length: 16 residues. Here the CDR3 reads CASSLTAGIGGTEAFF. As DNA, the CDR3 is TGTGCCAGCAGCTTAACCGCAGGGATCGGCGGCACTGAAGCTTTCTTT.

The V call is TRBV29-1, the J call TRBJ2-4; maybe TRBD1 (6 bases). Germline CDR1 is SQVTM and CDR2 is ANQGSEA. The CDR3 totals 14 residues. Trimming took off 5 bases at V and 0 bases at J, with 11 bases between the two ends. The CDR3 DNA sequence: TGCAGCGTTCAGGGGAAGGGAGCCAAAAACATTCAGTACTTC. Its translation: CSVQGKGAKNIQYF.

The gene calls are TRBV19 and TRBJ1-2; 9 bases align to TRBD1. The CDR3 has 14 amino acids. Trimming took 6 bases from V and 6 from J; bases not matched to a gene: 8. The V gene's germline CDR1 is LNHDA and CDR2 SQIVND (reference sequence). CDR3 nucleotide sequence: TGTGCCAGTAGGCTCCCCGGGACAGGGAATGGCTACACCTTC. The encoded protein is CASRLPGTGNGYTF. Full variable domain (rest looked up from reference TRBV19 and TRBJ1-2): DGGITQSPKYLFRKEGQNVTLSCEQNLNHDAMYWYRQDPGQGLRLIYYSQIVNDFQKGDIAEGYSVSREKKESFPLTVTSAQKNPTAFYLCASRLPGTGNGYTFGSGTRLTVV.

This chain connects TRBV7-2 to TRBJ2-7, with 7 nucleotides matching TRBD2. The ends lost 5 bases at V and 2 bases at J; junction bases unmatched: 9. The CDR3 contains 15 residues. The germline V gene encodes CDR1 SGHTA and CDR2 FQGNSA. The CDR3 is CASSRNAAGTYEQYF. The CDR3 region has the DNA TGTGCCAGCAGCCGTAACGCAGCGGGGACCTACGAGCAGTACTTC.

The rearrangement joins TRBV18 to TRBJ2-7; TRBD1 is a possible D gene (7 bases). The V gene lost 1 base and the J gene lost 4 bases, with 14 bases spanning the gap. Germline-derived CDR1 and CDR2 are KGHSH and LQKENI. The CDR3 spans 15 residues. The chain's CDR3 is CASSPQEGALYEQYF. CDR3 coding DNA: TGTGCCAGCTCACCACAGGAGGGGGCCCTTTACGAGCAGTACTTC.

The chain combines TRBV18 with TRBJ2-6; TRBD1 aligns across 7 bases. V shed 3 bases and J 1 base; nucleotides not matched to a gene: 6. The CDR3 sequence is 17 residues long. Germline CDR1 is KGHSH and CDR2 is LQKENI. The CDR3 DNA sequence: TGTGCCAGCTCACCGCAGGGGGTGAGGTCTGGGGCCAACGTCCTGACTTTC. This translates into CASSPQGVRSGANVLTF.